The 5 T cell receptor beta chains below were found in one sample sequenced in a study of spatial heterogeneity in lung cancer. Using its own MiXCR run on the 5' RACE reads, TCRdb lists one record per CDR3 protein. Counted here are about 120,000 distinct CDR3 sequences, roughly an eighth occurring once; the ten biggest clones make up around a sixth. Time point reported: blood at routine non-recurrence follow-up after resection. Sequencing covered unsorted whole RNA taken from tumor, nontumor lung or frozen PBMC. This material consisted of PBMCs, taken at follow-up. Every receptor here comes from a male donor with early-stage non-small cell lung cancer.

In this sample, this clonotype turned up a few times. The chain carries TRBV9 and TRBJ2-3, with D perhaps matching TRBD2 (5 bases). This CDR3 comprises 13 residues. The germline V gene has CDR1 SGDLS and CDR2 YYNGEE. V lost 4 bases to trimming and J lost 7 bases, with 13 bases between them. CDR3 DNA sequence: TGTGCCAGCAGCTCTAGGGAGCGTTATACGCAGTATTTT. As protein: CASSSRERYTQYF.

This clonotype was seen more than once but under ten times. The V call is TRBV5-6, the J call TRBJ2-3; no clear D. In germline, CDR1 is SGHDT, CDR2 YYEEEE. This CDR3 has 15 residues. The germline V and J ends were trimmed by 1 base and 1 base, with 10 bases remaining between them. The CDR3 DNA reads TGTGCCAGCAGCTTGAGTGGCCTCGGCACAGATACGCAGTATTTT. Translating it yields CASSLSGLGTDTQYF. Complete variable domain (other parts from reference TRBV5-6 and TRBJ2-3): DAGVTQSPTHLIKTRGQQVTLRCSPKSGHDTVSWYQQALGQGPQFIFQYYEEEERQRGNFPDRFSGHQFPNYSSELNVNALLLGDSALYLCASSLSGLGTDTQYFGPGTRLTVL.

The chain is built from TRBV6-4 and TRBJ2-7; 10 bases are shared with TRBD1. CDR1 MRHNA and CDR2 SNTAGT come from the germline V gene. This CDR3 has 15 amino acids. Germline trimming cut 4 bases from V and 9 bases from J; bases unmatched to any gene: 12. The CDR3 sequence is CASSGLRDRGRRQYF. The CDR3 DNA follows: TGTGCCAGCAGTGGGCTCCGGGACAGGGGTAGGCGGCAGTACTTC.

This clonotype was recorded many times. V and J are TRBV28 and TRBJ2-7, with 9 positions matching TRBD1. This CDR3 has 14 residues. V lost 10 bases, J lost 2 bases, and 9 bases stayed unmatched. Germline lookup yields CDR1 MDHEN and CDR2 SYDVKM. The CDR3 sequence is CATRSGQGPYEQYF. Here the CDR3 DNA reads TGTGCCACCCGATCGGGACAGGGACCCTACGAGCAGTACTTC.

The CDR3 bases are TGTGCCAGCAGCCCGGACCCTGGGAACATTCAGTACTTC. Protein product: CASSPDPGNIQYF. V and J are TRBV7-2 and TRBJ2-4; D ambiguous. The V gene's germline CDR1 is SGHTA and CDR2 FQGNSA. Deletions cut 5 bases from V and 7 bases from J, with 12 bases between. There are 13 residues in the CDR3.